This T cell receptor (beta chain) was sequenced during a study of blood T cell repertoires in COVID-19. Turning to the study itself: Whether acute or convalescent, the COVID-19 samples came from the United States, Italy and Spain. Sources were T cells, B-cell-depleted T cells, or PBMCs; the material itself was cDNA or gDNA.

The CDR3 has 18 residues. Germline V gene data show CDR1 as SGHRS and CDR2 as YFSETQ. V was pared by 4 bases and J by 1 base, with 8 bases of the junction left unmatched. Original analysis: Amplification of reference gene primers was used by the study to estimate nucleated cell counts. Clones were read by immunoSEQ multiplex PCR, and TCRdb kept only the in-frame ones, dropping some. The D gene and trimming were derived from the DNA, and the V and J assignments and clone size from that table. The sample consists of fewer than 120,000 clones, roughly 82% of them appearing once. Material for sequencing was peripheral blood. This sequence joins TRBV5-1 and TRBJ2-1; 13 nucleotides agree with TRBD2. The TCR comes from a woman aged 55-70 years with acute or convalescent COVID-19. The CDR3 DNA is TGCGCCAGCAGCGCAACTAGCGGGGGGGCCGGTTCCTACAATGAGCAGTTCTTC. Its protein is CASSATSGGAGSYNEQFF.